These 15 T cell receptor beta chains were sequenced from one sample in a study of cytomegalovirus exposure and HLA in healthy donors. The PCR had 60 Vbeta and 13 Jbeta primers. TCRdb's copy holds only in-frame clones and misses some; the assay was immunoSEQ multiplex PCR. Seen here are under 85,000 clones, 74% observed once, and the top ten hold 20% to 25%. Input material: PBMCs. These receptors were collected from a woman in her thirties in good health and CMV-seropositive.

The V and J genes are TRBV5-6 and TRBJ2-7; D gene uncertain. The CDR3 has 14 residues. V was trimmed by 1 base and J by 6 bases, leaving 14 bases between them. CDR1 is SGHDT, CDR2 YYEEEE, per germline. In DNA, the CDR3 is TGTGCCAGCAGCTTGTCTGGTCCTATAGCCGAGCAGTACTTC. It translates to CASSLSGPIAEQYF.

The J gene is TRBJ2-3, the V gene TRBV18, with D possibly TRBD1 on 6 matching bases. CDR3 size: 15 residues. The germline V gene encodes CDR1 KGHSH and CDR2 LQKENI. Trimming pared 2 bases from V and 2 bases from J, leaving 11 bases between. CDR3 bases: TGTGCCAGCTCACCAGGACAGCTAACCACAGATACGCAGTATTTT. Translated: CASSPGQLTTDTQYF.

The V and J genes are TRBV19 and TRBJ2-1; 7 bases fit TRBD2. Trimming cost V 6 bases and J 8 bases; bases outside gene matches: 10. The CDR3 covers 14 residues. Germline assignment: CDR1 LNHDA and CDR2 SQIVND (reference sequence). The CDR3 sequence: CASSHRLASYEQFF. CDR3 bases: TGTGCCAGTAGCCACCGACTAGCATCCTATGAGCAGTTCTTC.

In its sample, this clone was seen once. The chain uses TRBV28 and TRBJ2-7, with D unclear. V was trimmed by 8 bases and J by 3 bases, leaving 20 bases between them. Germline V gene lookup returns CDR1 MDHEN and CDR2 SYDVKM. CDR3 length equals 15 residues. CDR3: CASLAASPRSYEQYF. DNA of the CDR3: TGTGCCAGCCTGGCGGCGAGCCCAAGGAGCTACGAGCAGTACTTC.

This clone was seen only a few times. CDR3 region: CASSEQGVTNEKLFF. The DNA of the CDR3 is TGTGCCAGCTCAGAACAGGGAGTTACTAATGAAAAACTGTTTTTT. The chain employs TRBV18 and TRBJ1-4, with D perhaps TRBD1 (6 bases). CDR1 and CDR2 from the germline V gene are KGHSH and LQKENI. The CDR3 length is 15 residues. V shed 5 bases and J shed 2 bases, with 12 bases lying between them. Combining the CDR3 with reference TRBV18 and TRBJ1-4 gives the whole variable domain NAGVMQNPRHLVRRRGQEARLRCSPMKGHSHVYWYRQLPEEGLKFMVYLQKENIIDESGMPKERFSAEFPKEGPSILRIQQVVRGDSAAYFCASSEQGVTNEKLFFGSGTQLSVL.

The gene calls are TRBV29-1 and TRBJ2-1; maybe TRBD2 (5 bases). Looked up from germline, CDR1 is SQVTM and CDR2 is ANQGSEA. V was shortened by 7 bases and J by 9 bases, with 13 bases between the two germline ends. The CDR3 consists of 11 residues. CDR3 coding DNA: TGCAGCGAGCGGAGATTTGGTGAGCAGTTCTTC. Protein sequence: CSERRFGEQFF.

The V gene is TRBV29-1, the J gene TRBJ1-5, with D maybe TRBD1 (5 bases). V lost 5 bases and J 2 bases, leaving 13 bases between the germline ends. Germline V lookup: CDR1 SQVTM, CDR2 ANQGSEA. This CDR3 has 14 amino acids. CDR3 coding DNA: TGCAGCGTTTCCCAGGACAAAGGCAATCAGCCCCAGCATTTT. Translation: CSVSQDKGNQPQHF.

CDR3 DNA sequence: TGTGCCAGCAGCTTAAAAGGACAGGGGGCCGGCTACACCTTC. This gives the protein CASSLKGQGAGYTF. V gene TRBV7-3 combines with J gene TRBJ1-2, with TRBD1 matching over 11 bases. CDR1 and CDR2 from the germline V gene are SGHTA and FQGTGA. Trimming removed 1 base from V and 8 bases from J; junction bases left unmatched: 3. The CDR3 consists of 14 residues.

This clone was picked up a small number of times. V gene TRBV5-1 combines with J gene TRBJ1-5; a weak D match, TRBD1 (5 bases). V was cut by 4 bases and J by 5 bases, with 13 bases left in between. The CDR3 consists of 14 residues. The germline V gene has CDR1 SGHRS and CDR2 YFSETQ. CDR3 in DNA: TGCGCCAGCAGCCTCGGGGGGTACGATCAGCCCCAGCATTTT. This codes for CASSLGGYDQPQHF.

The V gene is TRBV28, the J gene TRBJ1-2, with 8 nucleotides matching TRBD1. Trimming took 3 bases from V and 7 from J; bases not matched to a gene: 1. Germline CDR1 is MDHEN and CDR2 is SYDVKM. The CDR3 has 12 residues. Here the CDR3 DNA reads TGTGCCAGCAGTTTGACAGGGGTTGGCTACACCTTC. Protein: CASSLTGVGYTF.

The chain recombines TRBV30 with TRBJ1-2; 7 nucleotides align to TRBD1. CDR1 and CDR2 (germline): GTSNPN, SVGIG (reference sequence). The CDR3 totals 14 residues. V lost 0 bases, J lost 7 bases, and 8 bases stayed unmatched. This CDR3 is CAWSVLGGGGGYTF. The CDR3 DNA follows: TGTGCCTGGAGTGTCTTAGGGGGCGGTGGTGGCTACACCTTC.

This chain's CDR3 is CAISSQGSNQPQHF. The CDR3 nucleotides are TGTGCCATCAGTTCACAGGGAAGCAATCAGCCCCAGCATTTT. The chain couples TRBV10-3 to TRBJ1-5; possible D gene TRBD1, 6 bases. Per germline, CDR1 ENHRY and CDR2 SYGVKD. The V end lost 5 bases, the J end lost 1 base, and 9 bases lay between the germline ends. The CDR3 consists of 14 residues.

The chain couples TRBV28 to TRBJ1-1; TRBD1 might be the D (5 bases). This CDR3 is built from 13 residues. The germline V gene has CDR1 MDHEN and CDR2 SYDVKM. With 6 bases removed from V and 10 bases from J, the gap between germline ends came to 18 bases. Written as DNA, the CDR3 is TGTGCCAGCAGCTCCCGACCGGGACTTGGAGCTTTCTTT. Protein product: CASSSRPGLGAFF. Full variable domain (missing parts from reference TRBV28 and TRBJ1-1): DVKVTQSSRYLVKRTGEKVFLECVQDMDHENMFWYRQDPGLGLRLIYFSYDVKMKEKGDIPEGYSVSREKKERFSLILESASTNQTSMYLCASSSRPGLGAFFGQGTRLTVV.

The chain has TRBV18 and TRBJ1-2; 7 positions match TRBD1. The CDR3 runs to 15 residues. The ends lost 6 bases at V and 0 bases at J; junction bases unmatched: 7. Germline V gene data show CDR1 as KGHSH and CDR2 as LQKENI. DNA of the CDR3: TGTGCCAGCTCCCCCGGGACAGCCACTAACTATGGCTACACCTTC. Protein product: CASSPGTATNYGYTF. Full variable domain (missing parts from reference TRBV18 and TRBJ1-2): NAGVMQNPRHLVRRRGQEARLRCSPMKGHSHVYWYRQLPEEGLKFMVYLQKENIIDESGMPKERFSAEFPKEGPSILRIQQVVRGDSAAYFCASSPGTATNYGYTFGSGTRLTVV.

The chain has TRBV6-5 and TRBJ2-7, with D maybe TRBD2 (5 bases). V dropped 6 bases and J dropped 2 bases, with 8 bases sitting between them. Germline values: CDR1 MNHEY, CDR2 SVGAGI. The CDR3 contains 12 residues. The CDR3 nucleotides are TGTGCCAGCAGCACCGGGGCCTACGAGCAGTACTTC. Translated, it gives CASSTGAYEQYF.